A single sample gave rise to the 31 T cell receptor beta chains below, sequenced in a study of blood T cells in healthy people across ages. Through a sample-barcoded 5' primer and a J-beta primer mix, a second PCR was run for about 6 to 11 cycles. TCRdb re-called the 5' RACE reads through MiXCR, storing one row per CDR3 protein. The sample has around 1.5 million distinct CDR3 sequences, 45% to 70% seen once. The sample comprised blood. These receptor sequences come from a man aged 18 to 29 in good health.

V is TRBV5-1 and J is TRBJ1-2; TRBD1 matches 11 bases. V shed 3 bases and J 8 bases; nucleotides not matched to a gene: 6. The germline CDR1 and CDR2 sequences are SGHRS and YFSETQ. The CDR3 totals 14 residues. The chain's CDR3 is CASSSARTGGGYTF. CDR3 in DNA: TGCGCCAGCAGCTCAGCAAGGACAGGGGGCGGCTACACCTTC.

The V call is TRBV19, the J call TRBJ1-1; 9 bases fit TRBD1. This CDR3 contains 14 residues. V shed 6 bases, J shed 7 bases, and the junction held 9 bases outside the gene matches. Germline assignment: CDR1 LNHDA and CDR2 SQIVND (reference sequence). CDR3 coding DNA: TGTGCCAGTAGGGGGACAGGGCGTTTTGGTGAAGCTTTCTTT. As protein: CASRGTGRFGEAFF.

The rearrangement links TRBV9 to TRBJ2-1, with D possibly being TRBD1 or TRBD2 (5 bases each). The CDR3 sequence is 14 residues long. Germline CDR1 is SGDLS and CDR2 is YYNGEE. The V end lost 0 bases, the J end lost 12 bases, and 16 bases lay between the germline ends. CDR3 DNA: TGTGCCAGCAGCGTAGCCAGGGACCCCCTGAGGCAGTTCTTC. Protein: CASSVARDPLRQFF.

The chain recombines TRBV20-1 with TRBJ2-4; no firm D call. With the DNA end fitting TRBJ2-7 better, the J assignment may be wrong. The CDR3 is made up of 11 amino acids. Germline V gene lookup returns CDR1 DFQATT and CDR2 SNEGSKA (reference sequence). The CDR3 here is CSLRLGYEQYF. The CDR3, as DNA: TGCAGCCTAAGGTTGGGATACGAGCAGTACTTC.

CDR3 residues: CSAPAREGSTDTQYF. CDR3 nucleotides: TGCAGTGCCCCCGCGAGGGAGGGAAGCACAGATACGCAGTATTTT. This chain connects TRBV20-1 to TRBJ2-3; 7 nucleotides agree with TRBD2. The CDR3 runs to 15 residues. Germline V gene data show CDR1 as DFQATT and CDR2 as SNEGSKA (reference sequence). J gave up 0 bases and V 6 bases, and 9 bases lay outside the gene matches.

The chain recombines TRBV28 with TRBJ1-2; no definite D call. Germline CDR1 reads MDHEN; CDR2 reads SYDVKM. The CDR3 sequence is 12 residues long. The ends were cut back, 7 bases at V and 8 bases at J, with 14 bases in the middle. The CDR3 reads CASTPTVRGYTF. CDR3 in DNA: TGTGCCAGCACCCCAACCGTGAGGGGCTACACCTTC.

This sequence joins TRBV4-1 and TRBJ2-3; D unclear. This CDR3 has 15 residues. The V gene lost 3 bases and the J gene lost 2 bases, with 12 bases spanning the gap. Germline lookup yields CDR1 MGHRA and CDR2 YSYEKL. CDR3 sequence: CASSQPTPFTDTQYF. Here the CDR3 DNA reads TGCGCCAGCAGCCAGCCCACCCCATTCACAGATACGCAGTATTTT.

This chain links TRBV6-6 with TRBJ1-6, with 7 bases aligning to TRBD1. CDR3 size: 15 residues. Germline CDR1 and CDR2: MNHNY and SVGAGI (reference sequence). J lost 7 bases, V lost 4 bases, and 7 bases had no gene match. CDR3 DNA: TGTGCCAGCAGTTCTGGACAGGACCACAATTCACCCCTCCACTTT. The encoded protein is CASSSGQDHNSPLHF.

In this sample, this clonotype turned up a few times. The gene calls are TRBV25-1 and TRBJ1-2, with TRBD1 identical over 8 bases. Unmatched junction bases numbered 6, after V lost 3 bases and J lost 3 bases. There are 15 residues in the CDR3. Per the germline V gene, CDR1 is MGHDK and CDR2 is SYGVNS. The CDR3 reads CASSDPGQGDYGYTF. The CDR3 DNA sequence: TGTGCCAGCAGTGACCCCGGACAGGGAGACTATGGCTACACCTTC.

This clonotype has only a few counts. An end of the junction differs from the germline gene, which may be a read error. The chain combines TRBV6-1 with TRBJ1-2, with D unclear. This CDR3 is 14 amino acids long. Germline assignment: CDR1 MNHNS and CDR2 SASEGT. CDR3 sequence reads: CASSEALESRGYTF. The CDR3 coding sequence is TGTGCCAGCAGCGAAGCGCTTGAATCAAGGGGCTACACCTTC.

The chain couples TRBV11-2 to TRBJ2-4; D remains ambiguous. The DNA end is a closer match to TRBJ2-5, so the J assignment may be wrong. Germline loops: CDR1 SGHAT, CDR2 FQNNGV. The CDR3 is 15 amino acids. The CDR3 DNA reads TGTGCCAGCAGCCCCTCTGACCTTACGACGGGGACCCAGTACTTC. Encoded protein: CASSPSDLTTGTQYF.

J is TRBJ2-5 and V is TRBV7-9; no definite D call. Germline values: CDR1 SEHNR, CDR2 FQNEAQ (reference sequence). The CDR3 contains 15 residues. Trimming removed 3 bases at V and 5 bases at J, with 16 bases between. The CDR3 bases are TGTGCCAGCAGCTTGGTTTTCAAGGTCGGGGAGACCCAGTACTTC. Encoded protein: CASSLVFKVGETQYF. The full variable domain, rest sourced from reference TRBV7-9 and TRBJ2-5, is DTGVSQNPRHKITKRGQNVTFRCDPISEHNRLYWYRQTLGQGPEFLTYFQNEAQLEKSRLLSDRFSAERPKGSFSTLEIQRTEQGDSAMYLCASSLVFKVGETQYFGPGTRLLVL.

CDR3 DNA sequence: TGTGCCAGCAGCAAAGACCCTAGCGGGAGGGCCAAGATCGGGGAGCTGTTTTTT. It specifies CASSKDPSGRAKIGELFF. This chain links TRBV21-1 with TRBJ2-2; the table's D gene call, TRBD2, was not cross checked with the DNA. TRBV21-1 is a listed pseudogene. The CDR3 spans 18 residues.

The CDR3 bases are TGCGCCAGCAGCCGGCGGACTAGCGGGGACAATGAGCAGTTCTTC. It encodes CASSRRTSGDNEQFF. This chain uses TRBV4-1 with TRBJ2-1; 12 nucleotides agree with TRBD2. CDR1 and CDR2 from the germline V gene are MGHRA and YSYEKL. CDR3 size: 15 residues. J gave up 5 bases and V 4 bases, and 3 bases lay outside the gene matches.

The chain links TRBV12-3 or TRBV12-4 to TRBJ1-2, with 7 bases that match TRBD1. The CDR3 loop spans 17 amino acids. After removal of 3 bases from V and 8 bases from J, the junction contained 18 bases not matched to a gene. For the CDR3, the DNA is TGTGCCAGCAGTTTGTACATAACAGGGGCCGCTAGGCTCGGCTACACCTTC. This gives the protein CASSLYITGAARLGYTF.

This chain joins TRBV12-3 or TRBV12-4 and TRBJ2-2; D uncertain. The ends were cut back, 5 bases at V and 3 bases at J, with 16 bases in the middle. The CDR3 has 16 amino acids. CDR3 nucleotide sequence: TGTGCCAGCAGTGACCGGGTCGATTATTACACCGGGGAGCTGTTTTTT. This sequence encodes CASSDRVDYYTGELFF.

V gene TRBV4-2 combines with J gene TRBJ2-1, with a possible D match to TRBD1 (6 bases). This CDR3 spans 14 amino acids. V lost 4 bases and J lost 5, with 12 bases in between. From germline, CDR1 is LGHNA and CDR2 YNFKEQ. For the CDR3, the DNA is TGTGCCAGCAGCCTCCGGGACATCGACAATGAGCAGTTCTTC. Protein product: CASSLRDIDNEQFF.

The chain links TRBV29-1 to TRBJ1-5; TRBD1 aligns across 11 bases. Trimming at V came to 1 base and at J to 4 bases, leaving 6 bases not matched to a gene. This CDR3 spans 16 amino acids. CDR1 and CDR2 (germline): SQVTM, ANQGSEA. In nucleotides, the CDR3 is TGCAGCGTTGAAGTGGACGGGACAGGGGGTAATCAGCCCCAGCATTTT. Amino acid sequence: CSVEVDGTGGNQPQHF.

This chain connects TRBV27 to TRBJ1-5; no reliable D call. Germline V gives CDR1 MNHEY, CDR2 SMNVEV (reference sequence). V dropped 3 bases and J dropped 0 bases, with 6 bases sitting between them. The CDR3 totals 14 residues. CDR3 bases: TGTGCCAGCAGTTTCGGCAGTAGCAATCAGCCCCAGCATTTT. Protein product: CASSFGSSNQPQHF.

V gene TRBV25-1 combines with J gene TRBJ2-3; perhaps D is TRBD1 or TRBD2 (5 bases each). Germline V lookup: CDR1 MGHDK, CDR2 SYGVNS. The CDR3 runs 14 residues. The ends were cut back, 2 bases at V and 4 bases at J, with 10 bases in the middle. CDR3: CASSEEGLADTQYF. DNA for the CDR3: TGTGCCAGCAGTGAAGAGGGGTTGGCAGATACGCAGTATTTT.

This clonotype was detected once. This sequence joins TRBV15 and TRBJ1-3; 7 bases agree with TRBD1. With V trimmed by 0 bases and J by 3 bases, 8 bases remained unmatched. Looked up from germline, CDR1 is LNHNV and CDR2 is YYDKDF (reference sequence). The CDR3 is made up of 17 amino acids. The CDR3 sequence: CATSRESDRVGGNTIYF. Written as DNA, the CDR3 is TGTGCCACCAGCAGAGAGAGTGACAGGGTGGGTGGAAACACCATATATTTT.

This sequence joins TRBV29-1 and TRBJ2-7; no firm D call. Trimming pared 5 bases from V and 7 bases from J, leaving 9 bases between. CDR1 is SQVTM and CDR2 is ANQGSEA in the germline V gene. The CDR3 has 10 residues. CDR3 DNA sequence: TGCAGCGTTAAGGCTGGGGAGCAGTACTTC. Its translation is CSVKAGEQYF.

This clonotype was picked up a small number of times. The chain joins TRBV24-1 to TRBJ2-5; no firm D call. V shed 4 bases and J shed 2 bases, with 4 bases lying between them. The CDR3 has 12 amino acids. Germline CDR1 KGHDR, CDR2 SFDVKD. CDR3: CATSDEQETQYF. The CDR3 region has the DNA TGTGCCACCAGTGACGAACAAGAGACCCAGTACTTC.

The chain joins TRBV7-6 to TRBJ2-1; 8 nucleotides match TRBD2. This CDR3 has 17 amino acids. CDR1 is SGHVS, CDR2 FNYEAQ, per germline. Germline trimming cut 6 bases from V and 0 bases from J; bases unmatched to any gene: 10. The CDR3 is CASSPRDSGNSYNEQFF. The CDR3 nucleotides read TGTGCCAGCAGTCCAAGGGATAGCGGGAACTCCTACAATGAGCAGTTCTTC.

In this sample, this clonotype turned up a few times. This rearrangement joins TRBV29-1 to TRBJ1-1, with a tentative D call TRBD1 (5 bases). This CDR3 has 11 residues. Trimming stripped 6 bases from V and 5 bases from J, with 10 bases between. Germline V CDR1 and CDR2: SQVTM, ANQGSEA. The CDR3 sequence is CSVRDGTEAFF. CDR3 DNA sequence: TGCAGCGTCCGGGACGGAACTGAAGCTTTCTTT.

V is TRBV25-1 and J is TRBJ2-3; D unclear. Germline CDR1 reads MGHDK; CDR2 reads SYGVNS. V dropped 3 bases and J dropped 6 bases, with 16 bases sitting between them. This CDR3 is 15 amino acids long. This chain's CDR3 is CASSDFRIEGDTQYF. The DNA of the CDR3 is TGTGCCAGCAGTGATTTTCGGATCGAAGGGGATACGCAGTATTTT.

V gene TRBV6-5 combines with J gene TRBJ2-5; TRBD1 might be the D (6 bases). The CDR3 has 13 amino acids. In germline, CDR1 is MNHEY, CDR2 SVGAGI. V lost 6 bases and J 3 bases, leaving 11 bases between the germline ends. Here the CDR3 DNA reads TGTGCCAGCAGGACAGACAGGAAAGAGACCCAGTACTTC. As protein: CASRTDRKETQYF.

The chain carries TRBV10-3 and TRBJ2-1; 8 nucleotides line up with TRBD1. V lost 1 base, J lost 13 bases, and 21 bases stayed unmatched. CDR3 length: 18 amino acids. Germline V gene lookup returns CDR1 ENHRY and CDR2 SYGVKD. The CDR3 reads CAISELDREGQRQETQFF. The CDR3 region has the DNA TGTGCCATCAGTGAGTTGGACAGGGAAGGCCAACGCCAAGAGACCCAGTTCTTC.

The chain uses TRBV6-1 and TRBJ1-6; tentatively, D is TRBD1 (5 bases). This CDR3 has 14 residues. Germline assignment: CDR1 MNHNS and CDR2 SASEGT. V lost 6 bases and J lost 7, with 13 bases in between. The CDR3 nucleotides read TGTGCCAGCAGCGGCGGGGCGCCGAATTCACCCCTCCACTTT. Protein sequence: CASSGGAPNSPLHF.

The chain is built from TRBV9 and TRBJ1-1; D call uncertain. Per the germline V gene, CDR1 is SGDLS and CDR2 is YYNGEE. The CDR3 is 13 residues long. Trimming cost V 6 bases and J 1 base, with 10 bases left between them. The CDR3 loop is CASIELSNTEAFF. CDR3 in DNA: TGTGCCAGCATCGAGCTCTCGAACACTGAAGCTTTCTTT.

This clonotype was seen more than once but under ten times. This chain uses TRBV10-1 with TRBJ2-1, with TRBD2 matching 9 bases. In germline, CDR1 is WNHNN, CDR2 SYGVQD (reference sequence). The CDR3 extends over 16 amino acids. Unmatched junction bases numbered 9, after V lost 0 bases and J lost 9 bases. The CDR3 is CASSESRIAGVGEQFF. The DNA for the CDR3 is TGCGCCAGCAGTGAGTCGAGGATAGCGGGAGTGGGTGAGCAGTTCTTC.